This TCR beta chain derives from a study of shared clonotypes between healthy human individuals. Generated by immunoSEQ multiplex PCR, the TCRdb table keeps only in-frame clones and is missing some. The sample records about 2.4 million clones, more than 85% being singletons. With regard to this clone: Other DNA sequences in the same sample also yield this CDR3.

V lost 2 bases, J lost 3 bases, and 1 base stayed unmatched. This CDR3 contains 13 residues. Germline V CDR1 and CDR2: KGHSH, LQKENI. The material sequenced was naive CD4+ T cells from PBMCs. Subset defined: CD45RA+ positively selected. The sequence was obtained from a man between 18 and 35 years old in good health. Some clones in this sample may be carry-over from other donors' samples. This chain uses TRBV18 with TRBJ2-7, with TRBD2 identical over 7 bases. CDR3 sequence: CASSPGRVYEQYF. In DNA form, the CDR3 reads TGTGCCAGCTCACCAGGGAGGGTCTACGAGCAGTACTTC.